These T cell receptor beta chains were read from a single sample in a study of control samples from healthy donors and cancer patients. Here immunoSEQ multiplex PCR was the method, and the copy in TCRdb shows in-frame clones only, minus some. Counted here are about 130,000 clones, roughly 90% occurring once; the ten biggest clones make up around 5.1%. Sequences were obtained from blood. These receptors were obtained from a young man in good health. CDR3s leave out the opening cysteine and the closing phenylalanine or tryptophan. Each record gives: V gene, J gene, CDR3 protein.

>TRBV5-1|TRBJ1-6
ASTAYGASGRPLH
>TRBV21-1|TRBJ2-7
ASSKASYSYEQY
>TRBV5-6|TRBJ2-7
ASSLKQGPPYEQY
>TRBV6-5|TRBJ1-1
ASSYSKPGWRTEAF
>TRBV6-5|TRBJ1-1
ASSGAGVNTEAF
>TRBV13|TRBJ2-7
ASSQTGTREQY
>TRBV7-2|TRBJ2-2
ASSLNRANTGELF
>TRBV7-6|TRBJ2-2
ASSLVRVGGHRELF
>TRBV10-3|TRBJ1-2
AISEARISGWRNYGYT
>TRBV6-6|TRBJ2-1
ASSYSQGAYNEQF
>TRBV18|TRBJ1-6
ASSPEGHYNSPLH
>TRBV20-1|TRBJ1-4
SARLRGGLF
>TRBV6-1|TRBJ2-7
ASSEHLTSGAPYEQY
>TRBV2|TRBJ2-7
ASSAGTFSYEQY
>TRBV12-5|TRBJ2-2
ASGGPSGGLWGGELF
>TRBV29-1|TRBJ2-2
SVEVSAGGWRNTGELF
>TRBV5-5|TRBJ2-7
ASSDWTGEMY
>TRBV19|TRBJ2-5
ASSIAGSETQY
>TRBV7-9|TRBJ2-7
ASSRGLSEQY
>TRBV3-1/TRBV3-2|TRBJ1-2
ASRETGGNGYT
>TRBV11-3|TRBJ2-7
ASSSRETSRFYSYEQY
>TRBV9|TRBJ1-2
ASSPEGGDYGYT
>TRBV7-9|TRBJ2-6
ASSLGTGGTGANVLT
>TRBV5-4|TRBJ2-2
ASSFSFTGELF
>TRBV19|TRBJ1-5
ASSMTRTLNQPQH
>TRBV6-5|TRBJ1-3
ASSYNTDSGNTIY
>TRBV12-5|TRBJ2-1
ASGLGGTAAEQF
>TRBV4-1|TRBJ2-7
ASSQGVTGGYEQY
>TRBV9|TRBJ2-2
ASSRTARITGELF
>TRBV27|TRBJ1-2
ASSLSGGAGYGYT
>TRBV24-1|TRBJ1-2
ATSDSGSNYGYT
>TRBV7-6|TRBJ2-2
ASSPTTGGVDTGELF
>TRBV28|TRBJ1-1
ASSLARNTEAF
>TRBV10-2|TRBJ2-2
ATRDSGAGELF
>TRBV19|TRBJ1-1
ASSMGRRNTEAF
>TRBV5-1|TRBJ2-2
ASSLLLAGGPGTGELF
>TRBV6-5|TRBJ2-3
ASSYSGQRGDTQY
>TRBV3-1/TRBV3-2|TRBJ1-2
ASSQVTSLGYGYT
>TRBV11-1|TRBJ1-2
ASSLNSGNPAYGYT
>TRBV10-1|TRBJ1-4
ASSRDRGGREKLF
>TRBV5-6|TRBJ2-3
ASSKRQGATDTQY
>TRBV15|TRBJ2-2
ATSRAPRLAGSGGELF
>TRBV6-6|TRBJ1-3
ASSLTGGYDSGNTIY
>TRBV11-2|TRBJ2-7
ASTSLLSSEVKY
>TRBV3-1/TRBV3-2|TRBJ1-2
ASSPLDREYGYT
>TRBV27|TRBJ1-5
ASSLRPWGQPQH
>TRBV19|TRBJ2-7
ASRESRAYEQY
>TRBV4-1|TRBJ2-2
ASSQASSTGELF